The source of this TCR beta chain is a study of T cell changes during pregnancy in multiple sclerosis. CDR3 length: 15 residues. The repertoire was sequenced with immunoSEQ multiplex PCR; TCRdb's copy has only in-frame clones and lacks some. The table records 35,000 to 55,000 clones, about 90% of them present only once. This material consisted of peripheral blood, taken in the second trimester of pregnancy. The V and J genes are TRBV1 and TRBJ2-1; the table names TRBD2, a call not compared with the DNA. TRBV1 is listed as a pseudogene. The TCR was taken from a female donor in good health, enrolled as a control in a pregnancy study. The CDR3 reads CTSSLSGTSYNEQFF. Written as DNA, the CDR3 is TGCACCAGCAGCCTTTCCGGGACTAGCTACAATGAGCAGTTCTTC.